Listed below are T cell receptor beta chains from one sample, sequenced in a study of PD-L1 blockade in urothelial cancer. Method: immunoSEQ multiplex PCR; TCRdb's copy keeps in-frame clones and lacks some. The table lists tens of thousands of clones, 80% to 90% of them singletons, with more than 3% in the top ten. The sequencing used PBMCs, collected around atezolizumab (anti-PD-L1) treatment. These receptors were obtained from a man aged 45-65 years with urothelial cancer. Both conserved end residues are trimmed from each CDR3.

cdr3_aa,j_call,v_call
ASSLWREYNEQF,TRBJ2-1,TRBV5-8
ASSIWTGVANYGYT,TRBJ1-2,TRBV19
ASSPPGGSSGANVLT,TRBJ2-6,TRBV18
ASSFRGARRLSTEAF,TRBJ1-1,TRBV28
ASRTGYEQY,TRBJ2-7,TRBV27
ASSSSGLGETQY,TRBJ2-5,TRBV27
AWSTGQGPWDYGYT,TRBJ1-2,TRBV30
ASSAGTIALS,TRBJ2-7,TRBV25-1
ASSLDRQAQY,TRBJ2-5,TRBV5-1
AISEGYGEGNQPQH,TRBJ1-5,TRBV10-3
ATSRAGTASYEQY,TRBJ2-7,TRBV15
ASSETGWSNTIY,TRBJ1-3,TRBV13
ASSFREGTEAF,TRBJ1-1,TRBV7-6
AISGGTGSYEQY,TRBJ2-7,TRBV10-3
ASSLGQGKGYT,TRBJ1-2,TRBV7-9
ASSPAGLGYT,TRBJ1-2,TRBV18
ASSSYGQGRNQPQH,TRBJ1-5,TRBV2
ATSTDRLGNTIY,TRBJ1-3,TRBV15
ASTGQLNYGYT,TRBJ1-2,TRBV28
SVGGEKAF,TRBJ1-1,TRBV29-1
ASSRRLAAHTDTQY,TRBJ2-3,TRBV4-3
ASSPKMWDTQY,TRBJ2-3,TRBV9
ASSPPGQGPNQPQH,TRBJ1-5,TRBV5-5
ASSLAGGSYNEQF,TRBJ2-1,TRBV27